This T cell receptor beta chain is drawn from a study of blood T cell repertoires in COVID-19. On the study more broadly: Spain, Italy and the United States supplied samples that represented acute and convalescent COVID-19. Sources were T cells, B-cell-depleted T cells, or PBMCs; the material itself was cDNA or gDNA.

V was shortened by 9 bases and J by 10 bases, with 13 bases between the two germline ends. The CDR3 spans 12 residues. Germline CDR1 is SNHLY and CDR2 is FYNNEI. This clone appeared a few times. In terms of age and location, participants ranged from roughly 18 to 90 years and lived in about 25 US areas. Cohorts were assigned according to the clinical history that participants reported. Method: immunoSEQ multiplex PCR; TCRdb's copy keeps in-frame clones and lacks some. This sample has about 220,000 clones, with about four fifths found just once. The sequenced sample consisted of PBMCs or T cells enriched from blood (not recorded which). The chain employs TRBV2 and TRBJ1-6, with D possibly TRBD1 on 5 matching bases. The TCR sequence derives from a woman aged 40-49 years with acute COVID-19. CDR3 DNA sequence: TGTGCCAGAGACAGTAAGAGCTCACCCCTCCACTTT. This codes for CARDSKSSPLHF.